The present entry profiles one T cell receptor (beta chain) with its context. V lost 4 bases, J lost 4 bases, and 4 bases stayed unmatched. The CDR3 contains 14 residues. The germline gives CDR1 SGHNT, CDR2 YYREEE (reference sequence). The data were produced by immunoSEQ multiplex PCR, yet TCRdb's version contains in-frame clones alone and is incomplete. The repertoire has roughly 56,000 clones, more than 85% of them found once; the top ten carry around 2.2%. This entry belongs to a study of cytomegalovirus exposure and HLA in healthy donors. The donors were in the approximately 120-subject validation cohort, distinct from the 666-subject first cohort.

The rearrangement links TRBV5-4 to TRBJ2-3; 9 bases agree with TRBD2. This clonotype was sampled from a woman under 40 in good health and CMV-seronegative. The sequencing input was PBMCs. The DNA for the CDR3 is TGTGCCAGCAGCAAAGGGACTAGCCCAGATACGCAGTATTTT. This gives the protein CASSKGTSPDTQYF.